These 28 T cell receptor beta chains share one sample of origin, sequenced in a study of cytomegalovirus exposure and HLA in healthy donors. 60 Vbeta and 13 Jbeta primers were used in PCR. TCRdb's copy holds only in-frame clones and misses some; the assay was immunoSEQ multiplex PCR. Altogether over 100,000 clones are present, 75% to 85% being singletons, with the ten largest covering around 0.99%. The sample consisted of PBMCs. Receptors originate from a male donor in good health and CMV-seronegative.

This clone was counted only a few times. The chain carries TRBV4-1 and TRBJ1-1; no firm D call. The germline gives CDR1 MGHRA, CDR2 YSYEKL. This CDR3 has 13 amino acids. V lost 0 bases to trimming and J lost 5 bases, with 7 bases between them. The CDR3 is CASSQDTETEAFF. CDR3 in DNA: TGCGCCAGCAGCCAAGATACCGAGACTGAAGCTTTCTTT.

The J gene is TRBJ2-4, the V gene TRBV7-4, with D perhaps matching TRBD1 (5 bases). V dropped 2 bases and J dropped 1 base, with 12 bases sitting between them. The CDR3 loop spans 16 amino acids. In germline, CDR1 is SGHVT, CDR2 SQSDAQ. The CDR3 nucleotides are TGTGCCAGCAGCTTAACGCAGGGCACCGCCAAAAACATTCAGTACTTC. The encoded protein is CASSLTQGTAKNIQYF.

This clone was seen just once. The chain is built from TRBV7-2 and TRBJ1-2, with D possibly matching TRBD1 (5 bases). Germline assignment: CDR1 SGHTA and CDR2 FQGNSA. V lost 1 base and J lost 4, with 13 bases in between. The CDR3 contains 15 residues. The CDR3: CASSLGGAEGYGYTF. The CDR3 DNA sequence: TGTGCCAGCAGCTTAGGCGGGGCCGAGGGCTATGGCTACACCTTC. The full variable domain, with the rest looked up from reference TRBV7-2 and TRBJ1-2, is GAGVSQSPSNKVTEKGKDVELRCDPISGHTALYWYRQSLGQGLEFLIYFQGNSAPDKSGLPSDRFSAERTGGSVSTLTIQRTQQEDSAVYLCASSLGGAEGYGYTFGSGTRLTVV.

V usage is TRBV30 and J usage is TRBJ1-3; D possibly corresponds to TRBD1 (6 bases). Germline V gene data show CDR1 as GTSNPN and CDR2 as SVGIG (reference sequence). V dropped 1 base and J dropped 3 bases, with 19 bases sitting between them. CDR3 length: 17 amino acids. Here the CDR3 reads CAWSAGTPVRIGNTIYF. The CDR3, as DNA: TGTGCCTGGAGTGCCGGGACACCTGTTCGCATTGGAAACACCATATATTTT.

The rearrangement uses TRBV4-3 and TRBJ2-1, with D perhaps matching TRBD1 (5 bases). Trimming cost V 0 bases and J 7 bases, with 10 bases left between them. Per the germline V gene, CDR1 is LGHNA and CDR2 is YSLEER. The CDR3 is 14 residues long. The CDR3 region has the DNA TGCGCCAGCAGCCAAGATCCAGGGTGGAATGAGCAGTTCTTC. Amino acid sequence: CASSQDPGWNEQFF.

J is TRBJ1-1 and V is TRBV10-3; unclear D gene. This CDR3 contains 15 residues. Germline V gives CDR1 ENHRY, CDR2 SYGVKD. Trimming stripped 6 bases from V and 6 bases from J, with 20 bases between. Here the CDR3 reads CAISSSLTGWPEAFF. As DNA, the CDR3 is TGTGCCATCAGCTCCTCTCTGACCGGGTGGCCTGAAGCTTTCTTT.

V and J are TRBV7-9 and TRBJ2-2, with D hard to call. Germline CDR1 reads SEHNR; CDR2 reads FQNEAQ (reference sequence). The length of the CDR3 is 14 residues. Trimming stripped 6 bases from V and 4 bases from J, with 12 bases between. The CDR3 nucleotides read TGTGCCAGCAGTGACATCTCCTCCACCGGGGAGCTGTTTTTT. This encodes CASSDISSTGELFF. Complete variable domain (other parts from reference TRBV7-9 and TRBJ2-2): DTGVSQNPRHKITKRGQNVTFRCDPISEHNRLYWYRQTLGQGPEFLTYFQNEAQLEKSRLLSDRFSAERPKGSFSTLEIQRTEQGDSAMYLCASSDISSTGELFFGEGSRLTVL.

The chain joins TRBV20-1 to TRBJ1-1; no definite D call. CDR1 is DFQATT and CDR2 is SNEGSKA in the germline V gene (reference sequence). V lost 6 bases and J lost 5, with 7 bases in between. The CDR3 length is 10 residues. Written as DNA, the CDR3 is TGCAGTGCGAGGAGTACTGAAGCTTTCTTT. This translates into CSARSTEAFF.

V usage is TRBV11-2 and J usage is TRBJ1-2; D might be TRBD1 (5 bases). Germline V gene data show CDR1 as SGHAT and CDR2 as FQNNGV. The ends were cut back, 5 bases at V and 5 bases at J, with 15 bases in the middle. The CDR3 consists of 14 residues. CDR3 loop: CASSPGHDRYGYTF. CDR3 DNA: TGTGCCAGCAGCCCCGGACACGACCGATATGGCTACACCTTC.

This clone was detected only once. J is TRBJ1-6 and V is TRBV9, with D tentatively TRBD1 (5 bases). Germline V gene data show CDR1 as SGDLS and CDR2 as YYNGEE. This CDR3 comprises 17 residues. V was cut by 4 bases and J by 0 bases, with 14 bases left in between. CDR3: CASSPAEGSSYNSPLHF. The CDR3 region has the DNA TGTGCCAGCAGCCCAGCGGAGGGGAGCTCCTATAATTCACCCCTCCACTTT.

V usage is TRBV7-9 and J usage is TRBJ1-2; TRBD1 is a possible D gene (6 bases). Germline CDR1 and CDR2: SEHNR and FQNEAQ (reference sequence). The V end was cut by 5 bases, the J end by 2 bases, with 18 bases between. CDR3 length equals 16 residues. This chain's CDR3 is CASSPRPDRTNYGYTF. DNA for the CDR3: TGTGCCAGCAGCCCTCGACCTGACAGGACCAACTATGGCTACACCTTC.

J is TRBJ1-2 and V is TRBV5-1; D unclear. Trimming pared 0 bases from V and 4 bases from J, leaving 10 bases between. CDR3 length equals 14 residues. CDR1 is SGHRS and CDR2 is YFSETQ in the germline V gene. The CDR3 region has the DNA TGCGCCAGCAGCTTGGAAACGGTTTCCTATGGCTACACCTTC. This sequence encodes CASSLETVSYGYTF.

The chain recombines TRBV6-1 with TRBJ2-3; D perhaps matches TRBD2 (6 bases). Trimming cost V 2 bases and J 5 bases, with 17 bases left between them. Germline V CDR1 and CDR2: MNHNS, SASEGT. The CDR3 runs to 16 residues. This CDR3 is CASSERRGSSRDTQYF. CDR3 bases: TGTGCCAGCAGTGAACGGCGGGGCTCCTCCCGAGATACGCAGTATTTT.

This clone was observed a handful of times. The DNA for the CDR3 is TGCAGCGTTGAAAGGGGTGCGCGGGAGACCCAGTACTTC. Translating it yields CSVERGARETQYF. The V and J genes are TRBV29-1 and TRBJ2-5; D possibly corresponds to TRBD1 (5 bases). The CDR3 is 13 amino acids. The V gene lost 2 bases and the J gene lost 5 bases, with 12 bases spanning the gap. Germline values: CDR1 SQVTM, CDR2 ANQGSEA.

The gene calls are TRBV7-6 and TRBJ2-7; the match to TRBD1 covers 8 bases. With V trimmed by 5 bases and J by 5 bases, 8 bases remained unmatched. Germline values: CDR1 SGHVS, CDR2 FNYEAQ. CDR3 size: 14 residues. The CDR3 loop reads CASSPGTGLDEQYF. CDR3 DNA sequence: TGTGCCAGCAGCCCGGGGACAGGTCTAGACGAGCAGTACTTC.

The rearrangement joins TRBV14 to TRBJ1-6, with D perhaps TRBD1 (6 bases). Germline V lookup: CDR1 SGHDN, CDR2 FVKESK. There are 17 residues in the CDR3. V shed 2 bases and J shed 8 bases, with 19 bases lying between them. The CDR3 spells CASSQPPGGPIHSPLHF. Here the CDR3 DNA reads TGTGCCAGCAGCCAACCCCCGGGGGGGCCAATCCATTCACCCCTCCACTTT.

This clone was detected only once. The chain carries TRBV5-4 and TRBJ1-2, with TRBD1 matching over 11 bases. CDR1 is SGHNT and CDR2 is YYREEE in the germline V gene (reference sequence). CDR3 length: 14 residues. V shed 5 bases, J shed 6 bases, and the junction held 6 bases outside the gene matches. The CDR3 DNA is TGTGCCAGCAGACCGGGACAGGGGGGCGATGGCTACACCTTC. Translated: CASRPGQGGDGYTF.

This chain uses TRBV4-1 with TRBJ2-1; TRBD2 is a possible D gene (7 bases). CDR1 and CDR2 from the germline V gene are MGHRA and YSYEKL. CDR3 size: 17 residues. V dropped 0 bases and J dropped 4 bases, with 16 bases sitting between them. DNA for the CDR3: TGCGCCAGCAGCCAAGACGGGGCGGGGGCGAGTTACAATGAGCAGTTCTTC. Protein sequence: CASSQDGAGASYNEQFF.

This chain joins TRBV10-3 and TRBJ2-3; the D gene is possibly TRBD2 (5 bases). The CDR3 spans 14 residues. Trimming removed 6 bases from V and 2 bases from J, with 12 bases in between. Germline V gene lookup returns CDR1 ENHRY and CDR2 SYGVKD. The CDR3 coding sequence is TGTGCCATCAGGGACTTGGCTCCCACAGATACGCAGTATTTT. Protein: CAIRDLAPTDTQYF.

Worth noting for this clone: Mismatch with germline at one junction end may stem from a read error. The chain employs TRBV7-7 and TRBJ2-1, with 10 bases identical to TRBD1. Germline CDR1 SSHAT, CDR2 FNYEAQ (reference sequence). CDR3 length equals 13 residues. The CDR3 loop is CASSLGQGNEQFF. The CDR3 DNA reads TGTGCTAGCAGCTTGGGACAGGGGAATGAGCAGTTCTTC.

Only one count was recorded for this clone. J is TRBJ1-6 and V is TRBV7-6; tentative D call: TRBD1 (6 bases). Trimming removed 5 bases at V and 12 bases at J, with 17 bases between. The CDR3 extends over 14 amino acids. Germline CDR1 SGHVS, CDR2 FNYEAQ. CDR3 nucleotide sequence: TGTGCCAGCAGCCCCCCTGGGGGCGATCGACCCCTCCACTTT. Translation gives CASSPPGGDRPLHF.

Written as DNA, the CDR3 is TGTGCCAGCAGCCTAGGACAGGGTCGGTTCTATGGCTACACCTTC. Translated, it gives CASSLGQGRFYGYTF. J is TRBJ1-2 and V is TRBV5-6; TRBD1 aligns across 8 bases. The CDR3 totals 15 residues. In germline, CDR1 is SGHDT, CDR2 YYEEEE. The V segment lost 4 bases and the J segment 4 bases; nucleotides outside the gene matches: 9. Variable domain in full (rest from reference TRBV5-6 and TRBJ1-2): DAGVTQSPTHLIKTRGQQVTLRCSPKSGHDTVSWYQQALGQGPQFIFQYYEEEERQRGNFPDRFSGHQFPNYSSELNVNALLLGDSALYLCASSLGQGRFYGYTFGSGTRLTVV.

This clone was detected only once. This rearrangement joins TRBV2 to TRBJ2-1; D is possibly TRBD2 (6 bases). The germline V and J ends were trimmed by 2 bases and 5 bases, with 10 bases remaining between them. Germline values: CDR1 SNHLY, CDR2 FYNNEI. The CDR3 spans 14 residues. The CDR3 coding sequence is TGTGCCAGCAGTGAACTAGCGTTAAACAATGAGCAGTTCTTC. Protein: CASSELALNNEQFF. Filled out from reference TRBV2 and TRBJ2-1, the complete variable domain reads EPEVTQTPSHQVTQMGQEVILRCVPISNHLYFYWYRQILGQKVEFLVSFYNNEISEKSEIFDDQFSVERPDGSNFTLKIRSTKLEDSAMYFCASSELALNNEQFFGPGTRLTVL.

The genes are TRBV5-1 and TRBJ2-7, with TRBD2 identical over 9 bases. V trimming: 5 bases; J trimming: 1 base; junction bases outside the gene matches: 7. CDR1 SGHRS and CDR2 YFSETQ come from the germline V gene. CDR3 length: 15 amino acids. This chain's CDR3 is CASSPSGGPSYEQYF. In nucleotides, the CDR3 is TGCGCCAGCAGTCCAAGCGGGGGGCCTTCCTACGAGCAGTACTTC.

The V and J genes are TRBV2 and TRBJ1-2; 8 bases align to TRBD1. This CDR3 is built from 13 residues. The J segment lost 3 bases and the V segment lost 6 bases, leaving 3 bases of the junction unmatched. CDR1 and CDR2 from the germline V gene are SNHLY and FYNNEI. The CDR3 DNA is TGTGCCAGCAGGTCGACAGGGGACTATGGCTACACCTTC. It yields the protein CASRSTGDYGYTF.

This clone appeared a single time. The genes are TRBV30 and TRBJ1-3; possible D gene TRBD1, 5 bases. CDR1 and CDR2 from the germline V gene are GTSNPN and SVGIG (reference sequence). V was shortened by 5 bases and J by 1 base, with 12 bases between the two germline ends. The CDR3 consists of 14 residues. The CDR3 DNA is TGTGCCTGGGGGGTGGGGGGATCTGGAAACACCATATATTTT. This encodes CAWGVGGSGNTIYF.

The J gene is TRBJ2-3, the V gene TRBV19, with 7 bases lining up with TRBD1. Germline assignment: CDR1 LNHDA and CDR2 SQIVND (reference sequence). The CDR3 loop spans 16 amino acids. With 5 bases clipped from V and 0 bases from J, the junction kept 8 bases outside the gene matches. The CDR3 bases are TGTGCCAGTAGTCCACAGGGGCCGGTGAGCACAGATACGCAGTATTTT. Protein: CASSPQGPVSTDTQYF.

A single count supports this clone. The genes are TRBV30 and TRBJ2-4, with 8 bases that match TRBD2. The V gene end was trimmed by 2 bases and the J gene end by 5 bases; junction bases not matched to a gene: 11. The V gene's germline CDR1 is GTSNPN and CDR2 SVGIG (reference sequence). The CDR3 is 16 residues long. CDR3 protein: CAWSPGDPGGENIQYF. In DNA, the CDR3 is TGTGCCTGGAGTCCTGGAGACCCGGGGGGGGAAAACATTCAGTACTTC.